This T cell receptor (beta chain) comes out of a study of T cells after yellow fever vaccination. Overall study results and limits: Few clonotypes appeared in both CD4 and CD8 compartments.

In its sample, this clonotype was seen many times. Its specificity is unknown. TCRdb processed the 5' RACE reads anew with MiXCR; each CDR3 protein has one entry. The sample consists of about 260,000 distinct CDR3 sequences, 10% to 15% of them appearing once. From germline, CDR1 is WSHSY and CDR2 SAAADI. Trimming took off 3 bases at V and 0 bases at J, with 0 bases between the two ends. This CDR3 has 11 residues. Source: CD4+ T cells sorted from PBMCs, taken 45 days after the yellow fever booster vaccination. The chain is built from TRBV10-2 and TRBJ2-7, with D hard to call. This clonotype originated in a man under 40 who received the YFV17D yellow fever vaccine. As DNA, the CDR3 is TGCGCCAGCAGTGACTCCTACGAGCAGTACTTC. As protein: CASSDSYEQYF.